Shown below are 22 T cell receptor beta chains from a single sample sequenced in a study of shared clonotypes between healthy human individuals. Some clones are missing from TCRdb's copy, which holds only in-frame ones; the method was immunoSEQ multiplex PCR. Of approximately 810,000 clones in the sample, 80% to 95% were seen once. Naive CD8 populations comprised CD45RO-negative cells positively selected for CCR7, excluding terminally differentiated effector memory CD45RA+ cells. Sequencing input: naive CD8+ T cells sorted from blood. All receptors derive from a man younger than 40 in good health.

The rearrangement joins TRBV6-4 to TRBJ2-1; no definite D call. This CDR3 has 13 amino acids. V lost 0 bases to trimming and J lost 5 bases, with 5 bases between them. Germline V lookup: CDR1 MRHNA, CDR2 SNTAGT. Here the CDR3 reads CASSDSANNEQFF. Here the CDR3 DNA reads TGTGCCAGCAGTGACTCGGCTAACAATGAGCAGTTCTTC.

The table lists this clone with a count of one. This chain joins TRBV6-5 and TRBJ1-3, with D possibly matching TRBD1 (5 bases). Trimming stripped 6 bases from V and 4 bases from J, with 10 bases between. Germline CDR1 is MNHEY and CDR2 is SVGAGI. CDR3 length equals 13 residues. The CDR3 loop is CASSSGRGNTIYF. The CDR3 DNA is TGTGCCAGCAGCTCGGGGCGAGGAAACACCATATATTTT.

As for this clone: The identical CDR3 is also encoded by other nucleotide sequences in the sample. V and J are TRBV15 and TRBJ1-1; D is uncertain. Germline CDR1 and CDR2: LNHNV and YYDKDF (reference sequence). The CDR3 is 14 amino acids. V was shortened by 0 bases and J by 2 bases, with 7 bases between the two germline ends. For the CDR3, the DNA is TGTGCCACCAGCAGAGATCTGGGAAACACTGAAGCTTTCTTT. It encodes CATSRDLGNTEAFF.

The V and J genes are TRBV6-1 and TRBJ2-7; no firm D call. Germline V gene data show CDR1 as MNHNS and CDR2 as SASEGT. The germline V and J ends were trimmed by 8 bases and 0 bases, with 8 bases remaining between them. This CDR3 is 12 amino acids long. The CDR3 DNA reads as TGTGCCAGCCTAAGTAGCTCCTACGAGCAGTACTTC. Translation gives CASLSSSYEQYF.

V usage is TRBV18 and J usage is TRBJ2-7; the D gene is possibly TRBD2 (6 bases). Germline V CDR1 and CDR2: KGHSH, LQKENI. CDR3 size: 15 residues. Trimming shortened V by 3 bases and J by 4 bases, and 16 bases separated the two germline ends. CDR3 protein: CASSPSGTPRYEQYF. The CDR3 bases are TGTGCCAGCTCACCTTCCGGGACTCCCAGATACGAGCAGTACTTC.

V and J are TRBV4-3 and TRBJ2-6, with 10 bases fitting TRBD2. The CDR3 has 18 residues. Germline V CDR1 and CDR2: LGHNA, YSLEER. V trimming: 1 base; J trimming: 4 bases; junction bases outside the gene matches: 7. In nucleotides, the CDR3 is TGCGCCAGCAGCCAAGTTCTAGCGGGAGTTGCCGGGGCCAACGTCCTGACTTTC. It encodes CASSQVLAGVAGANVLTF.

This clone appeared once. The genes are TRBV7-9 and TRBJ2-7; D remains ambiguous. The CDR3 extends over 14 amino acids. V was pared by 4 bases and J by 6 bases, with 16 bases between. Per germline, CDR1 SEHNR and CDR2 FQNEAQ (reference sequence). The CDR3 protein is CASSSRGPTTEQYF. CDR3 DNA sequence: TGTGCCAGCAGCTCTCGTGGACCGACCACCGAGCAGTACTTC.

A single count supports this clone. The rearrangement links TRBV11-2 to TRBJ2-1; TRBD1 matches at 12 bases. Germline V CDR1 and CDR2: SGHAT, FQNNGV. With 5 bases clipped from V and 4 bases from J, the junction kept 9 bases outside the gene matches. This CDR3 is built from 17 residues. CDR3 amino acids: CASSPYPGQGAYNEQFF. CDR3 nucleotides: TGTGCCAGCAGCCCATACCCGGGACAGGGGGCATACAATGAGCAGTTCTTC.

J is TRBJ2-2 and V is TRBV2; no firm D call. The V and J ends lost 3 bases and 2 bases respectively, with 7 bases between them. Germline-derived CDR1 and CDR2 are SNHLY and FYNNEI. The CDR3 is 14 residues long. As DNA, the CDR3 is TGTGCCAGCAGTGAGACTTTCAACACCGGGGAGCTGTTTTTT. This translates into CASSETFNTGELFF.

The chain employs TRBV29-1 and TRBJ2-3; D may correspond to TRBD1 or TRBD2 (5 bases each). V was trimmed by 7 bases and J by 6 bases, leaving 17 bases between them. Germline CDR1 reads SQVTM; CDR2 reads ANQGSEA. This CDR3 has 13 residues. The DNA for the CDR3 is TGCAGCGGGTGGACTCCTTCAGGGGATACGCAGTATTTT. Translation: CSGWTPSGDTQYF.

The chain uses TRBV2 and TRBJ2-3, with D perhaps assigned TRBD1 or TRBD2 (5 bases each). The CDR3 totals 15 residues. The V and J ends lost 0 bases and 5 bases respectively, with 12 bases between them. CDR1 and CDR2 (germline): SNHLY, FYNNEI. In nucleotides, the CDR3 is TGTGCCAGCAGTGAAGCTTGGCAGGGAGTAGATACGCAGTATTTT. Its protein is CASSEAWQGVDTQYF.

This clone was recorded only once. This chain joins TRBV27 and TRBJ2-7; D is possibly TRBD1 (6 bases). Germline CDR1 and CDR2: MNHEY and SMNVEV (reference sequence). The CDR3 is 17 residues long. Trimming took off 0 bases at V and 3 bases at J, with 18 bases between the two ends. The CDR3 sequence: CASSLSTRRTDYYEQYF. The CDR3 DNA is TGTGCCAGCAGTTTATCCACCCGAAGGACAGACTACTACGAGCAGTACTTC.

This chain joins TRBV9 and TRBJ2-1, with TRBD2 identical over 11 bases. CDR3 length: 16 amino acids. Unmatched junction bases numbered 6, after V lost 0 bases and J lost 7 bases. Germline V CDR1 and CDR2: SGDLS, YYNGEE. CDR3 loop: CASSVAGSGGVNEQFF. The CDR3 DNA is TGTGCCAGCAGCGTAGCAGGTAGCGGGGGGGTAAATGAGCAGTTCTTC.

CDR3 residues: CASSPLEPRGRTGELFF. Written as DNA, the CDR3 is TGTGCCAGCAGCCCGCTTGAACCCCGGGGGCGTACCGGGGAGCTGTTTTTT. V usage is TRBV14 and J usage is TRBJ2-2, with D perhaps being TRBD1 or TRBD2 (6 bases each). The CDR3 contains 17 residues. Germline loops: CDR1 SGHDN, CDR2 FVKESK. V lost 4 bases to trimming and J lost 5 bases, with 20 bases between them.

The chain combines TRBV4-1 with TRBJ2-7, with a weak D call TRBD1 (5 bases). This CDR3 spans 13 amino acids. Germline V gene lookup returns CDR1 MGHRA and CDR2 YSYEKL. Trimming removed 2 bases at V and 4 bases at J, with 9 bases between. As DNA, the CDR3 is TGCGCCAGCAGCCAACGTCAGGGATACGAGCAGTACTTC. Protein product: CASSQRQGYEQYF.

V usage is TRBV27 and J usage is TRBJ2-7; tentative D call: TRBD1 (6 bases). V was pared by 5 bases and J by 3 bases, with 11 bases between. The germline V gene encodes CDR1 MNHEY and CDR2 SMNVEV (reference sequence). This CDR3 has 13 residues. CDR3 sequence reads: CASSDRPNYEQYF. The CDR3 DNA is TGTGCCAGCAGTGACAGGCCAAACTACGAGCAGTACTTC.

As regards this clone: This specimen includes other DNA sequences encoding the same CDR3. V gene TRBV27 combines with J gene TRBJ2-7; TRBD1 agrees at 9 bases. The germline V gene has CDR1 MNHEY and CDR2 SMNVEV (reference sequence). This CDR3 spans 13 amino acids. V shed 7 bases, J shed 1 base, and the junction held 2 bases outside the gene matches. As DNA, the CDR3 is TGTGCCAGCACGGGACAGGGATCCTACGAGCAGTACTTC. This sequence encodes CASTGQGSYEQYF.

The CDR3 bases are TGCGCCAGCAGCCAGGGACAGGGGGCGTCTGAGACCCAGTACTTC. The encoded protein is CASSQGQGASETQYF. This chain links TRBV4-1 with TRBJ2-5; 12 positions match TRBD1. The CDR3 covers 15 residues. V dropped 3 bases and J dropped 5; count of bases not matched to a gene: 4. Germline CDR1 reads MGHRA; CDR2 reads YSYEKL.

The V gene is TRBV7-9, the J gene TRBJ2-7; D not resolved. This CDR3 has 16 residues. Per germline, CDR1 SEHNR and CDR2 FQNEAQ (reference sequence). Trimming pared 3 bases from V and 3 bases from J, leaving 18 bases between. DNA for the CDR3: TGTGCCAGCAGCTTTTCGACCAGTCCAAAGGGCTACGAGCAGTACTTC. This sequence encodes CASSFSTSPKGYEQYF.

In nucleotides, the CDR3 is TGTGCCAGCAGCTCGCAGGGGGTAGGTCAGCCCCAGCATTTT. Amino acids: CASSSQGVGQPQHF. J is TRBJ1-5 and V is TRBV7-9, with 7 bases that match TRBD1. V shed 4 bases, J shed 6 bases, and the junction held 6 bases outside the gene matches. The germline CDR1 and CDR2 sequences are SEHNR and FQNEAQ (reference sequence). The CDR3 has 14 residues.

As DNA, the CDR3 is TGTGCCAGTGGGCTAGCGGGCCGGACCGGGGAGCTGTTTTTT. Translating gives CASGLAGRTGELFF. The gene calls are TRBV27 and TRBJ2-2; TRBD2 matches at 8 bases. Germline CDR1 reads MNHEY; CDR2 reads SMNVEV (reference sequence). CDR3 size: 14 residues. Trimming took 9 bases from V and 5 from J; bases not matched to a gene: 8.

This clone was observed once. This chain links TRBV6-5 with TRBJ2-7; D gene ambiguous. The CDR3 covers 13 residues. V shed 5 bases and J shed 2 bases, with 10 bases lying between them. Germline CDR1 MNHEY, CDR2 SVGAGI. CDR3 residues: CASSGGNTYEQYF. The DNA of the CDR3 is TGTGCCAGCAGTGGCGGAAATACCTACGAGCAGTACTTC.